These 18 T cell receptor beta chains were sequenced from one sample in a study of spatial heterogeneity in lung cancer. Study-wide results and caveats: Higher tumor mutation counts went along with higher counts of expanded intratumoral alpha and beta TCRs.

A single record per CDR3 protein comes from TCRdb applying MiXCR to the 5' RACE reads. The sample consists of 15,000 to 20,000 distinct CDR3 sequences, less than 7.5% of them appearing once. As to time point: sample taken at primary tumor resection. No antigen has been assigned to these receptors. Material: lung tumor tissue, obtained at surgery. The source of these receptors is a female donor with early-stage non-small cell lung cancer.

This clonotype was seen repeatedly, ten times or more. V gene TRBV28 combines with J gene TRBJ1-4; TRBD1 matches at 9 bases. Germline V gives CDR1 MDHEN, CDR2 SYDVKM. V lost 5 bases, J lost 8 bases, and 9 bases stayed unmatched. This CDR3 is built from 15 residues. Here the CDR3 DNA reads TGTGCCAGCAGTCCCTGGACAGGGGATGAGGAAAAACTGTTTTTT. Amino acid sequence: CASSPWTGDEEKLFF. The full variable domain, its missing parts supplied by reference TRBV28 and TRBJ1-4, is DVKVTQSSRYLVKRTGEKVFLECVQDMDHENMFWYRQDPGLGLRLIYFSYDVKMKEKGDIPEGYSVSREKKERFSLILESASTNQTSMYLCASSPWTGDEEKLFFGSGTQLSVL.

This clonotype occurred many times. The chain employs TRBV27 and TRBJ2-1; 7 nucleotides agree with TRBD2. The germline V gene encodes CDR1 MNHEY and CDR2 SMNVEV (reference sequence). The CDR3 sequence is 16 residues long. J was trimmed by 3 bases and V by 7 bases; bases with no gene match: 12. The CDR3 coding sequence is TGTGCCAGCACCCACGAAGCGGGAAAGATCTACAATGAGCAGTTCTTC. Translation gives CASTHEAGKIYNEQFF.

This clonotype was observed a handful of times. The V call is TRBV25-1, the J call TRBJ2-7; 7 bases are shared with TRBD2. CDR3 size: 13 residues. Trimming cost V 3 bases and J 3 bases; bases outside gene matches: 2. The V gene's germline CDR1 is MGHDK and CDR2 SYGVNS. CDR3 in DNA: TGTGCCAGCAGTGAGCTAGCGGACTACGAGCAGTACTTC. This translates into CASSELADYEQYF.

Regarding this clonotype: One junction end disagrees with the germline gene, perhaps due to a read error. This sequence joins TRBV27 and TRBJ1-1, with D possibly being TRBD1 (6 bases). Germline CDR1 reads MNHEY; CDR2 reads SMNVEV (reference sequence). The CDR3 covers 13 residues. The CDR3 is CASSLGTYTEAFF. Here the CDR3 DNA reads TGTGCCAGTAGTTTAGGGACATACACTGAAGCTTTCTTT.

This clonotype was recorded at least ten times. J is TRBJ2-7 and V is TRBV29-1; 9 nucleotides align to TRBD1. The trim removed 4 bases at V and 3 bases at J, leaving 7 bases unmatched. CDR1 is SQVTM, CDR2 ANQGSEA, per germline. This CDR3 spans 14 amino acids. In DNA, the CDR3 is TGCAGCGTTGCTTCCGGGACAGGGTACTACGAGCAGTACTTC. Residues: CSVASGTGYYEQYF.

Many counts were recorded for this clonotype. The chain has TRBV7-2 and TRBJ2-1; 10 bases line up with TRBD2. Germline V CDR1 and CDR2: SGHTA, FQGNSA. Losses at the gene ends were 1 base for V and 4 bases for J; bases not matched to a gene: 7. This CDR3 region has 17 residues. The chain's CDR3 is CASSLDRLAGEYNEQFF. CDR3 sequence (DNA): TGTGCCAGCAGCTTAGATAGGCTAGCGGGAGAATACAATGAGCAGTTCTTC.

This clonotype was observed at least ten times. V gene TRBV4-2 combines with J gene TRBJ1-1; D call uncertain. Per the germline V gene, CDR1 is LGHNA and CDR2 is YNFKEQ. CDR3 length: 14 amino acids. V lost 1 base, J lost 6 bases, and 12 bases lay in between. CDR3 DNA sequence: TGTGCCAGCAGCCAAGCCGGCCCTGGTGCTGAAGCTTTCTTT. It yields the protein CASSQAGPGAEAFF.

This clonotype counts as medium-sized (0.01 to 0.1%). CDR3 region: CASSLGRPPYEQYF. DNA for the CDR3: TGTGCCAGCAGCTTAGGGAGGCCCCCATACGAGCAGTACTTC. The rearrangement joins TRBV7-2 to TRBJ2-7; D might be TRBD2 (5 bases). Per the germline V gene, CDR1 is SGHTA and CDR2 is FQGNSA. The length of the CDR3 is 14 residues. The germline V and J ends were trimmed by 1 base and 4 bases, with 11 bases remaining between them.

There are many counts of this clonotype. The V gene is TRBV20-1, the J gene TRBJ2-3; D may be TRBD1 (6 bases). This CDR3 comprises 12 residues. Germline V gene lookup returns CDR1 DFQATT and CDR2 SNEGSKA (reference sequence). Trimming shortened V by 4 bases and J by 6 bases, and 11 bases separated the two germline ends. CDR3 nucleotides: TGCAGTGCTACTGGCAGGGGCGATACGCAGTATTTT. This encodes CSATGRGDTQYF.

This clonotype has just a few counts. The CDR3 DNA follows: TGCAGTGCCTGGACAGTAGAGGCTGAAGCTTTCTTT. Protein sequence: CSAWTVEAEAFF. This rearrangement joins TRBV20-1 to TRBJ1-1, with TRBD1 as a possible D gene (6 bases). CDR1 and CDR2 from the germline V gene are DFQATT and SNEGSKA (reference sequence). V lost 6 bases to trimming and J lost 6 bases, with 14 bases between them. The CDR3 is made up of 12 amino acids.

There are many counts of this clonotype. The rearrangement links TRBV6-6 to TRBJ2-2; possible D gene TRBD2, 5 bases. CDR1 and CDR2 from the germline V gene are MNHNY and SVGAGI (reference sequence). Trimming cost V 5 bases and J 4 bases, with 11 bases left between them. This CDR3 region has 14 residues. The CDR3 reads CASSRLAFTGELFF. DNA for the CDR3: TGTGCCAGCAGTCGGCTAGCCTTCACCGGGGAGCTGTTTTTT.

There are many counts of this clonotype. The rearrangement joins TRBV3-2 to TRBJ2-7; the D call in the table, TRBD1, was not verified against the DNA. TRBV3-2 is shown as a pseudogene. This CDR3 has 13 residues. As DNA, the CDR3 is TGTGCCAGCAGTCGGGACAGGCTCTATGAGCAGTACTTC. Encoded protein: CASSRDRLYEQYF.

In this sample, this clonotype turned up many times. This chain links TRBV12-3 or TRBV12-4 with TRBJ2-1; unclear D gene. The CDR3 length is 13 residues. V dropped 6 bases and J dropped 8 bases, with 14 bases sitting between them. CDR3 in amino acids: CASRQTKGDEQFF. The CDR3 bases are TGTGCCAGCAGGCAGACCAAGGGTGATGAGCAGTTCTTC.

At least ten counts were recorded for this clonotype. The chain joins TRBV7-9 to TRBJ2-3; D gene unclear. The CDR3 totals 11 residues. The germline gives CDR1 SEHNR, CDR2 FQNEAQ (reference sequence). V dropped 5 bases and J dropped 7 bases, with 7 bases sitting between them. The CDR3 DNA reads TGTGCCAGCAGCCCTTTGTATACGCAGTATTTT. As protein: CASSPLYTQYF.

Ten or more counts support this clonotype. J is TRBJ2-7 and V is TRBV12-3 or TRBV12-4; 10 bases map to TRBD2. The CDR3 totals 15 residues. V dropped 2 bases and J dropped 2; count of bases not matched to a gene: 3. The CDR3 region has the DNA TGTGCCAGCAGTTTATGGACTAGCGGACCCTACGAGCAGTACTTC. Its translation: CASSLWTSGPYEQYF.

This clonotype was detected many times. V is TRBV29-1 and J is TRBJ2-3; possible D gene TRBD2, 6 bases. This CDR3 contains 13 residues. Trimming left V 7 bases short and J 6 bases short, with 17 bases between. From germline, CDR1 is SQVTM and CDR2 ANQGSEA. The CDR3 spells CSAPGDTIDTQYF. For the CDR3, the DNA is TGCAGCGCTCCGGGAGACACGATCGATACGCAGTATTTT.

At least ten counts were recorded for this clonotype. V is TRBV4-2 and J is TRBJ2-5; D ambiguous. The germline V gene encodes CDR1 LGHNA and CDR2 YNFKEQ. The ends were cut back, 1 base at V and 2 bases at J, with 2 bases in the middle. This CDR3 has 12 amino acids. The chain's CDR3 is CASSQAQETQYF. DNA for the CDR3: TGTGCCAGCAGCCAAGCTCAAGAGACCCAGTACTTC.

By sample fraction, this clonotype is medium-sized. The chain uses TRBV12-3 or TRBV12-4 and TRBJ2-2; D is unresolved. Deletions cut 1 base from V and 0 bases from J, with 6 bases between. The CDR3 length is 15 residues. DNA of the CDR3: TGTGCCAGCAGTTTAGGGGCCCCGAACACCGGGGAGCTGTTTTTT. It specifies CASSLGAPNTGELFF.